The clone carrying this TCR beta chain appeared a single time. These data originate in a study of blood T cell repertoires in COVID-19. Study-wide context: Acute and convalescent COVID-19 samples came from the United States, Italy and Spain. In each case, the material was cDNA or gDNA derived from T cells, B-cell-depleted T cells, or PBMCs.

Participants were aged about 18 to 90 years, lived in around 25 US areas, and enrolled virtually. Grouping used clinical history reported by participants in a survey and questionnaire. Data came from immunoSEQ multiplex PCR; TCRdb stores just in-frame clones and leaves some out. The sample has roughly 240,000 clones, 86% seen once. The sequencing sample was made of PBMCs or T cells enriched from blood (not recorded which). The TCR comes from a woman in her forties or fifties who had recovered from COVID-19.

The CDR3 protein is CSAPSGGGAAQYF. As DNA, the CDR3 is TGCAGCGCCCCTAGCGGAGGCGGTGCGGCGCAGTATTTT. This chain uses TRBV29-1 with TRBJ2-3, with TRBD2 identical over 7 bases. This CDR3 spans 13 amino acids. Trimming at V came to 7 bases and at J to 10 bases, leaving 14 bases not matched to a gene. CDR1 and CDR2 from the germline V gene are SQVTM and ANQGSEA.